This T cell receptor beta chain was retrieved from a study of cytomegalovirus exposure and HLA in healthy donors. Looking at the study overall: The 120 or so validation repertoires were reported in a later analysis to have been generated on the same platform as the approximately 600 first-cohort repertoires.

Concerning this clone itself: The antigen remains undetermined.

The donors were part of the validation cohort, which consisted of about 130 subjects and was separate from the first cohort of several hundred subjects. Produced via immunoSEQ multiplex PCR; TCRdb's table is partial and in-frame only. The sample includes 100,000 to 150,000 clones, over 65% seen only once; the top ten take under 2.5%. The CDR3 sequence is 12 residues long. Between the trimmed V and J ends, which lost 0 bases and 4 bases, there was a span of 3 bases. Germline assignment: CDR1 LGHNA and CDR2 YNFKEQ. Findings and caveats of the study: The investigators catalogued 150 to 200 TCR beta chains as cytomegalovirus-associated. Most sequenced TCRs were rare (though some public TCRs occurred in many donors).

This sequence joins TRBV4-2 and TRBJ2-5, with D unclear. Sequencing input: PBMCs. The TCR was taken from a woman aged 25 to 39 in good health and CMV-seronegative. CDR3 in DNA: TGTGCCAGCAGCCAAGATCGAGAGACCCAGTACTTC. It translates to CASSQDRETQYF.